Listed below are T cell receptor beta chains from one sample, sequenced in a study of OX40 agonist ivuxolimab in advanced cancers. Generated by immunoSEQ multiplex PCR, the TCRdb table keeps only in-frame clones and is missing some. The sample consists of 55,000 to 85,000 clones, roughly 85% of them appearing once. Here the sequenced sample was CD4+ or CD8+ T cells sorted from blood, taken in a trial of the OX40 agonist ivuxolimab. These TCRs come from an adult with an advanced solid tumor such as melanoma, head and neck, liver or kidney cancer. Each CDR3 is given with its conserved first and last residue. A D gene is named only where the DNA matches it firmly. The listing skips clone size in some rows; elsewhere it reads once, few, many or a size class.

.	12	TRBV5-6	.	TRBJ2-5	CASSFGTETQYF	TGTGCCAGCAGCTTTGGCACTGAGACCCAGTACTTC
once	14	TRBV29-1	.	TRBJ2-7	CSTRGDGSSYEQYF	TGCAGCACCCGAGGGGACGGGAGTTCCTACGAGCAGTACTTC
.	15	TRBV15	.	TRBJ2-7	CATSRDYIDSYEQYF	TGTGCCACCAGCAGAGATTACATCGACTCCTACGAGCAGTACTTC
.	16	TRBV6-5	.	TRBJ2-6	CASSSPIYSGANVLTF	TGTGCCAGCAGTTCACCCATTTACTCTGGGGCCAACGTCCTGACTTTC
.	15	TRBV11-2	TRBD2	TRBJ2-1	CASSPVAGYINEQFF	TGTGCCAGCAGCCCAGTAGCGGGTTATATAAATGAGCAGTTCTTC
.	14	TRBV25-1	.	TRBJ1-4	CASSEGGNDEKLFF	TGTGCCAGCAGTGAAGGGGGGAACGATGAAAAACTGTTTTTT
.	15	TRBV7-2	.	TRBJ2-1	CASSLIWGRYNEQFF	TGTGCCAGCAGCTTAATCTGGGGCAGATACAATGAGCAGTTCTTC
.	16	TRBV5-6	TRBD1	TRBJ1-3	CASSPGTGHSGNTIYF	TGTGCCAGCAGCCCCGGGACAGGGCACTCTGGAAACACCATATATTTT
.	15	TRBV19	.	TRBJ1-4	CASRIDRALNEKLFF	TGTGCCAGTAGGATCGACAGAGCCCTAAATGAAAAACTGTTTTTT
once	17	TRBV5-1	TRBD1	TRBJ1-6	CASSPGDRATYNSPLHF	TGCGCCAGCAGCCCCGGTGACAGGGCGACCTATAATTCACCCCTCCACTTT
.	18	TRBV28	.	TRBJ2-2	CASSLWRLGGANTGELFF	TGTGCCAGCAGTTTATGGAGGTTGGGGGGCGCGAACACCGGGGAGCTGTTTTTT
once	15	TRBV5-6	.	TRBJ2-1	CASSLQGGSYNEQFF	TGTGCCAGCAGCTTGCAGGGTGGTTCCTACAATGAGCAGTTCTTC
.	14	TRBV10-1	.	TRBJ2-1	CASSAGVPYNEQFF	TGCGCCAGCAGTGCAGGCGTCCCCTACAATGAGCAGTTCTTC
.	13	TRBV19	.	TRBJ1-2	CASSIDTNYGYTF	TGTGCCAGTAGTATAGACACCAACTATGGCTACACCTTC
.	16	TRBV6-6	TRBD2	TRBJ2-6	CASSSAGGAGANVLTF	TGTGCCAGCAGTTCCGCGGGAGGCGCTGGGGCCAACGTCCTGACTTTC
once	14	TRBV30	TRBD1	TRBJ1-2	CAWRGTGSLSGYTF	TGTGCCTGGAGGGGGACAGGGTCTCTGTCTGGCTACACCTTC
.	15	TRBV7-9	.	TRBJ1-4	CASSLARQAGEKLFF	TGTGCCAGCAGCTTAGCAAGACAGGCCGGTGAAAAACTGTTTTTT
.	16	TRBV6-1	.	TRBJ2-5	CASSGQARGFSETQYF	TGTGCCAGCAGTGGACAAGCGAGGGGGTTTTCGGAGACCCAGTACTTC
.	14	TRBV25-1	TRBD2	TRBJ2-1	CASRTSRRAGEQFF	TGTGCCAGCAGGACTAGCAGGAGGGCCGGAGAGCAGTTCTTC
once	15	TRBV7-2	TRBD1	TRBJ2-7	CASSKRATGAYEQYF	TGTGCCAGCAGCAAGCGAGCCACAGGGGCCTACGAGCAGTACTTC
.	14	TRBV27	.	TRBJ2-3	CASSFSLGTDTQYF	TGTGCCAGCAGTTTCTCGCTCGGCACAGATACGCAGTATTTT
.	15	TRBV18	.	TRBJ1-3	CASSPTGTTGNTIYF	TGTGCCAGCTCACCAACAGGGACAACTGGAAACACCATATATTTT
.	16	TRBV7-2	TRBD2	TRBJ2-3	CAGSLLSGGAADTQYF	TGTGCCGGCAGCTTACTTAGCGGGGGGGCAGCGGATACGCAGTATTTT
.	14	TRBV5-4	.	TRBJ1-2	CASSLSRLSYGYTF	TGTGCCAGCAGCTTGAGCCGACTTTCCTATGGCTACACCTTC
.	14	TRBV11-2	TRBD1	TRBJ2-7	CASSLVGTGAEQYF	TGTGCCAGCAGCTTGGTCGGGACAGGGGCCGAGCAGTACTTC
once	18	TRBV7-2	TRBD2	TRBJ2-1	CASSFSGVGPRANNEQFF	TGTGCCAGCAGCTTTAGCGGGGTTGGGCCCAGGGCTAACAATGAGCAGTTCTTC
.	14	TRBV6-5	.	TRBJ1-4	CASSTTALGEKLFF	TGTGCCAGCAGCACGACAGCACTGGGGGAAAAACTGTTTTTT
.	15	TRBV5-6	.	TRBJ1-2	CASSLILSAQSGYTF	TGTGCCAGCAGCTTAATACTCTCTGCGCAGTCCGGCTACACCTTC
.	16	TRBV9	TRBD2	TRBJ2-1	CASSAHGAGGSNEQFF	TGTGCCAGCAGCGCCCACGGAGCGGGAGGGAGCAATGAGCAGTTCTTC
.	15	TRBV7-3	.	TRBJ2-3	CASSLLAGRTDTQYF	TGTGCCAGCAGTCTACTAGCCGGACGCACAGATACGCAGTATTTT
.	14	TRBV7-8	TRBD1	TRBJ1-1	CASSRQGVNTEAFF	TGTGCCAGCAGCCGCCAGGGGGTGAACACTGAAGCTTTCTTT
once	15	TRBV19	.	TRBJ2-7	CASSIQGAARDEQYF	TGTGCCAGTAGTATCCAGGGAGCGGCTCGGGACGAGCAGTACTTC
.	16	TRBV5-5	.	TRBJ1-3	CASSLNYAGSGNTIYF	TGTGCCAGCAGCCTTAACTATGCAGGGTCTGGAAACACCATATATTTT
.	15	TRBV7-8	.	TRBJ2-5	CASSLFGGREETQYF	TGTGCCAGCAGCTTATTCGGGGGACGGGAAGAGACCCAGTACTTC
.	14	TRBV6-5	.	TRBJ2-4	CASMRGAAKNIQYF	TGTGCCAGCATGAGGGGGGCTGCCAAAAACATTCAGTACTTC
.	15	TRBV9	.	TRBJ1-6	CASSHLAASNSPLHF	TGTGCCAGCAGCCACCTTGCAGCCTCTAATTCACCCCTCCACTTT